Listed below are T cell receptor beta chains from one sample, sequenced in a study of blood T cell repertoires in COVID-19. Produced via immunoSEQ multiplex PCR; TCRdb's table is partial and in-frame only. The sample yields 220,000 or so clones, 89% seen once. Specimen: peripheral blood. The receptor set was obtained from a man aged 55 to 70 who had recovered from COVID-19. Both conserved end residues are part of each CDR3. A D gene is named only where the DNA matches it firmly. Rows give clone size only sometimes, using once, few, many, or a class for an expanded clone.

CDR3 protein: CAYSQAGNIDTQYF
CDR3 DNA: TGTGCCTATTCCCAAGCGGGAAACATAGATACGCAGTATTTT
clone size: .
J gene: TRBJ2-3
D gene: TRBD2
V gene: TRBV30

CDR3 protein: CAGRAGITYEQYF
CDR3 DNA: TGTGCCGGGAGGGCAGGGATTACCTACGAGCAGTACTTC
clone size: .
J gene: TRBJ2-7
D gene: TRBD2
V gene: TRBV30

CDR3 protein: CASSLSPGRGNTIYF
CDR3 DNA: TGTGCCAGCAGTTTATCCCCAGGGCGGGGAAACACCATATATTTT
clone size: .
J gene: TRBJ1-3
D gene: .
V gene: TRBV27

CDR3 protein: CAGARAQVSSGANVLTF
CDR3 DNA: TGTGCCGGAGCCCGTGCACAGGTCAGCTCTGGGGCCAACGTCCTGACTTTC
clone size: .
J gene: TRBJ2-6
D gene: .
V gene: TRBV7-2

CDR3 protein: CAIAERRYTEAFF
CDR3 DNA: TGTGCCATCGCCGAAAGGAGGTACACTGAAGCTTTCTTT
clone size: .
J gene: TRBJ1-1
D gene: .
V gene: TRBV10-3

CDR3 protein: CASSPASTGGTRREQYF
CDR3 DNA: TGTGCCAGCAGCCCTGCCTCCACAGGGGGTACCAGAAGGGAGCAGTACTTC
clone size: once
J gene: TRBJ2-7
D gene: TRBD1
V gene: TRBV7-8

CDR3 protein: CASSEYFEEQTEKLFF
CDR3 DNA: TGTGCCAGCAGTGAATATTTCGAGGAGCAGACTGAAAAACTGTTTTTT
clone size: .
J gene: TRBJ1-4
D gene: .
V gene: TRBV2

CDR3 protein: CATSRGQLNEKLFF
CDR3 DNA: TGTGCCACCAGCAGGGGGCAGCTTAATGAAAAACTGTTTTTT
clone size: .
J gene: TRBJ1-4
D gene: .
V gene: TRBV15

CDR3 protein: CASSPGAGEETQYF
CDR3 DNA: TGCGCCAGCAGCCCTGGGGCAGGGGAAGAGACCCAGTACTTC
clone size: .
J gene: TRBJ2-5
D gene: .
V gene: TRBV5-1

CDR3 protein: CASSVTGREGYTF
CDR3 DNA: TGTGCCAGCAGTGTTACAGGACGTGAGGGCTACACCTTC
clone size: .
J gene: TRBJ1-2
D gene: .
V gene: TRBV12-3/TRBV12-4

CDR3 protein: CASSICTPRKITYEQYF
CDR3 DNA: TGTGCCAGTAGTATTTGCACTCCCCGAAAAATTACCTACGAGCAGTACTTC
clone size: .
J gene: TRBJ2-7
D gene: .
V gene: TRBV19

CDR3 protein: CASSIEGGGNQPQHF
CDR3 DNA: TGTGCCAGTAGTATAGAGGGCGGGGGCAATCAGCCCCAGCATTTT
clone size: once
J gene: TRBJ1-5
D gene: .
V gene: TRBV19

CDR3 protein: CASSVRDRAEAFF
CDR3 DNA: TGTGCCAGCAGCGTCCGGGACAGGGCTGAAGCTTTCTTT
clone size: .
J gene: TRBJ1-1
D gene: TRBD1
V gene: TRBV7-3

CDR3 protein: CAISESITGYSETTIYF
CDR3 DNA: TGTGCCATCAGTGAGTCGATCACAGGGTACTCCGAGACTACCATATATTTT
clone size: .
J gene: TRBJ1-3
D gene: .
V gene: TRBV10-3

CDR3 protein: CASSLNTGELFF
CDR3 DNA: TGTGCCAGCAGCCTTAACACCGGGGAGCTGTTTTTT
clone size: .
J gene: TRBJ2-2
D gene: .
V gene: TRBV5-6

CDR3 protein: CASSRENNEQFF
CDR3 DNA: TGTGCCAGCAGCCGGGAAAACAATGAGCAGTTCTTC
clone size: .
J gene: TRBJ2-1
D gene: .
V gene: TRBV28

CDR3 protein: CASLSLQGMLAYNEQFF
CDR3 DNA: TGTGCCAGCCTTTCACTTCAGGGGATGCTAGCCTACAATGAGCAGTTCTTC
clone size: .
J gene: TRBJ2-1
D gene: .
V gene: TRBV28

CDR3 protein: CASSLVGTSETGTDTQYF
CDR3 DNA: TGTGCCAGCAGTTTAGTTGGGACTAGCGAGACGGGCACAGATACGCAGTATTTT
clone size: .
J gene: TRBJ2-3
D gene: TRBD2
V gene: TRBV28

CDR3 protein: CASSPLRVLYNSPLHF
CDR3 DNA: TGTGCCAGCAGCCCCCTGAGGGTTCTCTATAATTCACCCCTCCACTTT
clone size: .
J gene: TRBJ1-6
D gene: .
V gene: TRBV7-8

CDR3 protein: CASSPSTGEQFF
CDR3 DNA: TGTGCCAGCAGCCCCTCCACGGGTGAGCAGTTCTTC
clone size: once
J gene: TRBJ2-1
D gene: .
V gene: TRBV11-3

CDR3 protein: CASSYLRGNTEAFF
CDR3 DNA: TGTGCCAGCAGCTACCTCCGGGGGAACACTGAAGCTTTCTTT
clone size: .
J gene: TRBJ1-1
D gene: .
V gene: TRBV7-2

CDR3 protein: CASSLTADTQYF
CDR3 DNA: TGCGCCAGCAGCTTGACAGCAGATACGCAGTATTTT
clone size: .
J gene: TRBJ2-3
D gene: .
V gene: TRBV5-1

CDR3 protein: CASSPTGGYGYTF
CDR3 DNA: TGTGCCAGCAGCCCGACAGGGGGCTATGGCTACACCTTC
clone size: .
J gene: TRBJ1-2
D gene: TRBD1
V gene: TRBV5-4

CDR3 protein: CASSLGREKKDTQYF
CDR3 DNA: TGTGCCAGCAGCTTAGGGCGGGAAAAGAAAGATACGCAGTATTTT
clone size: .
J gene: TRBJ2-3
D gene: .
V gene: TRBV13

CDR3 protein: CASSIPRGGVVNEQFF
CDR3 DNA: TGTGCCAGTAGTATTCCGCGGGGCGGGGTGGTCAATGAGCAGTTCTTC
clone size: .
J gene: TRBJ2-1
D gene: .
V gene: TRBV19

CDR3 protein: CASRAPAGTQYF
CDR3 DNA: TGTGCCAGCAGGGCCCCCGCGGGGACCCAGTACTTC
clone size: once
J gene: TRBJ2-5
D gene: .
V gene: TRBV28

CDR3 protein: CASSLSANTGELFF
CDR3 DNA: TGTGCCAGCAGCTTATCAGCGAACACCGGGGAGCTGTTTTTT
clone size: .
J gene: TRBJ2-2
D gene: .
V gene: TRBV11-2

CDR3 protein: CASSLVQSYGYTF
CDR3 DNA: TGTGCCAGCAGTTTAGTGCAGTCCTATGGCTACACCTTC
clone size: .
J gene: TRBJ1-2
D gene: .
V gene: TRBV12-3/TRBV12-4

CDR3 protein: CASSRTGDNSPLHF
CDR3 DNA: TGCGCCAGCAGCCGGACAGGGGATAATTCACCCCTCCACTTT
clone size: .
J gene: TRBJ1-6
D gene: TRBD1
V gene: TRBV5-1